A selection of T cell receptor beta chains follows, all from one sample in a study of neoadjuvant anti-PD-1 for oral cavity cancer. The protocol was immunoSEQ multiplex PCR, while the TCRdb copy is restricted to in-frame clones and leaves out a portion. The sample has 6,000 to 8,500 clones; about 50% are singletons. Sequences were derived from tumor tissue, sampled before nivolumab (anti-PD-1) treatment. The source is a person aged 35-79 years with oral cavity squamous cell carcinoma. The CDR3 runs from the conserved cysteine through the conserved F or W. The D gene is left open where the match is weak. A row's size may be missing; if present it is once, few, many or a size class.

TRBJ2-3	TRBV7-2	.	.	TGTGCCAGCAGCCCCCGGGGGGCCAGCCCAGATACGCAGTATTTT	CASSPRGASPDTQYF
TRBJ1-1	TRBV4-3	.	.	TGCGCCAGCAGCCAAGCCAGGACACTAATGAACACTGAAGCTTTCTTT	CASSQARTLMNTEAFF
TRBJ2-5	TRBV5-4	TRBD2	medium-sized	TGTGCCAGCAGCTCGGGACTAGTAGGGAGACAGACCCAGTACTTC	CASSSGLVGRQTQYF
TRBJ1-5	TRBV10-3	TRBD1	once	TGTGCCATCAGTGAGTCGGAGACAGGGGGCACGCTAGGTCGTCGGGGCAATCAGCCCCAGCATTTT	CAISESETGGTLGRRGNQPQHF
TRBJ2-5	TRBV2	.	.	TGTGCCAGCAGAAGACAGGAAGAGACCCAGTACTTC	CASRRQEETQYF
TRBJ1-1	TRBV6-6	.	.	TGTGCCAGCAGCGCGAGGGAATACACTGAAGCTTTCTTT	CASSAREYTEAFF
TRBJ1-6	TRBV7-2	.	few	TGTGCCAGCAGCGCAGCGGCCGGGAACAAATCACCCCTCCACTTT	CASSAAAGNKSPLHF
TRBJ2-1	TRBV5-1	.	.	TGCGCCAGCAGCGGGCAGGGACGGCCCTACAATGAGCAGTTCTTC	CASSGQGRPYNEQFF
TRBJ1-2	TRBV7-9	.	.	TGTGCCAGCAGCTTAGCCCCAGCCTCAGATGGCTACACCTTC	CASSLAPASDGYTF
TRBJ2-3	TRBV7-2	TRBD2	.	TGTGCCAGCAGCTTAGGTGCTAGCGGGGGTGGAGATACGCAGTATTTT	CASSLGASGGGDTQYF
TRBJ2-3	TRBV28	.	.	TGTGCCAGCACCCCCGCGGGGAGGTCAGATACGCAGTATTTT	CASTPAGRSDTQYF
TRBJ1-6	TRBV5-1	TRBD1	.	TGCGCCAGCAGCCTCACCGGGACAGGGATGTCCTATAATTCACCCCTCCACTTT	CASSLTGTGMSYNSPLHF
TRBJ1-4	TRBV30	.	few	TGTGCCTGGAGTGCTACGCTGAGGGGGAATGAAAAACTGTTTTTT	CAWSATLRGNEKLFF
TRBJ1-6	TRBV6-1	.	.	TGTGCCAGCACTTTCTACAGGGACAATTCACCCCTCCACTTT	CASTFYRDNSPLHF
TRBJ1-2	TRBV6-5	TRBD1	few	TGTGCCAGCAGTTACAGACAGGGCTATGGCTACACCTTC	CASSYRQGYGYTF
TRBJ2-7	TRBV28	TRBD2	few	TGTGCCAGCAGGCCTGGGGGGGGGACCTACGAGCAGTACTTC	CASRPGGGTYEQYF
TRBJ1-4	TRBV2	.	.	TGTGCCAGCAGTGTAGGAGGTCGTGGGTCTAATGAAAAACTGTTTTTT	CASSVGGRGSNEKLFF
TRBJ2-5	TRBV7-6	TRBD1	.	TGTGCCAGCAGCTTAGGCCCCCCCGGGACAGTCAATGGAGAGACCCAGTACTTC	CASSLGPPGTVNGETQYF
TRBJ1-2	TRBV30	TRBD1	once	TGTGCCTGGAGTATGACGCGGACAGGGGGCCACTATGGCTACACCTTC	CAWSMTRTGGHYGYTF
TRBJ2-1	TRBV6-6	.	once	TGTGCCAGCAGCCCCGGCCCCTACAATGAGCAGTTCTTC	CASSPGPYNEQFF
TRBJ2-7	TRBV15	.	medium-sized	TGTGCCACCAGCAGAGATTTTGCGGGGGCCCTCGAGCAGTACTTC	CATSRDFAGALEQYF
TRBJ1-5	TRBV27	.	few	TGTGCCAGCGGCCCTGACGGGCCCCAGCATTTT	CASGPDGPQHF
TRBJ1-5	TRBV10-2	.	few	TGCGCCAGCAGCCCGGCCGGGGGCAAGGGGGGTCAGCCCCAGCATTTT	CASSPAGGKGGQPQHF
TRBJ2-6	TRBV28	.	.	TGTGCCAGCAGTTTACAGGGCGTTTTTTCTGGGGCCAACGTCCTGACTTTC	CASSLQGVFSGANVLTF
TRBJ2-1	TRBV19	.	.	TGTGCCAGTAGTGATCGGGCAGACTACTACAATGAGCAGTTCTTC	CASSDRADYYNEQFF
TRBJ2-1	TRBV6-6	.	.	TGTGCCAGCAGTTACTCGAAGTATGAGCAGTTCTTC	CASSYSKYEQFF
TRBJ1-5	TRBV10-1	.	.	TGCGCCAGCAGTGAGACAAGCAATCAGCCCCAGCATTTT	CASSETSNQPQHF